This TCR beta chain was captured by sequencing in a study of post-analysis software for immune sequencing data. In the study overall: Patients with relapsing-remitting, secondary progressive and progressive-relapsing multiple sclerosis courses were all represented.

V gave up 0 bases and J gave up 8 bases, with 14 bases separating them. The CDR3 length is 16 residues. Germline V gives CDR1 MGHRA, CDR2 YSYEKL. TCR beta cDNA libraries included unique molecular identifiers. A population of roughly 0.85 to 11 million T cells gave rise to around 530,000 cDNA molecules. From the PCR reads, TCRdb called clonotypes with MiXCR, one entry per CDR3 protein. In the table there are 250,000 to 300,000 distinct CDR3 sequences, 35% to 40% of which are singletons. This clonotype was detected ten times or more. Antigen specificity is unknown. The study's findings and limits: F-measure co-clustering was strong for batch-matched samples. Controls significantly exceeded multiple sclerosis patients in normalized Chao1 diversity. When patients were compared with controls, roughly five TRBV segments were more frequent, TRBV5-6, TRBV5-1 and TRBV20-1 among them.

The sequencing sample was made of blood. This TCR was sampled from a girl aged 10 to 17 with multiple sclerosis. J is TRBJ1-6 and V is TRBV4-1; D gene uncertain. The CDR3 DNA reads TGCGCCAGCAGCCAAGAGGGCAACCAGGATTATTCACCCCTCCACTTT. It codes for CASSQEGNQDYSPLHF.